Each of the 10 T cell receptor beta chains below was sequenced from the same sample in a study of blood T cell repertoires in COVID-19. Repertoires were generated with immunoSEQ multiplex PCR, while TCRdb's copy carries only in-frame clones and drops some. Of around 94,000 clones in the sample, 78% were seen once. Sequencing used peripheral blood. The receptors were sampled from a man aged 55 to 70 with active or convalescent COVID-19.

This clone was observed a few times. The rearrangement uses TRBV7-9 and TRBJ1-3; D unclear. V lost 6 bases and J 2 bases, leaving 11 bases between the germline ends. The CDR3 is 14 amino acids. Germline lookup yields CDR1 SEHNR and CDR2 FQNEAQ (reference sequence). CDR3 sequence (DNA): TGTGCCAGCAGTCCCCGAGGAACTGGAAACACCATATATTTT. As protein: CASSPRGTGNTIYF.

The chain recombines TRBV29-1 with TRBJ1-4, with D perhaps TRBD1 (6 bases). CDR3 length: 16 residues. From germline, CDR1 is SQVTM and CDR2 ANQGSEA. V lost 5 bases and J 10 bases, leaving 26 bases between the germline ends. The CDR3 bases are TGCAGCGTTAACACAGGACAAGGGGGAAGTTTTGGAAAACTGTTTTTT. Its translation: CSVNTGQGGSFGKLFF.

This clone was seen a few times. The rearrangement links TRBV30 to TRBJ1-6; maybe TRBD1 (5 bases). Trimming removed 0 bases at V and 8 bases at J, with 8 bases between. The germline CDR1 and CDR2 sequences are GTSNPN and SVGIG (reference sequence). The CDR3 totals 13 residues. Here the CDR3 DNA reads TGTGCCTGGAGTGTCCAGGGTTATTCACCCCTCCACTTT. This sequence encodes CAWSVQGYSPLHF. The full variable domain, in which reference TRBV30 and TRBJ1-6 provide the parts outside the CDR3, is SQTIHQWPATLVQPVGSPLSLECTVEGTSNPNLYWYRQAAGRGLQLLFYSVGIGQISSEVPQNLSASRPQDRQFILSSKKLLLSDSGFYLCAWSVQGYSPLHFGNGTRLTVT.

The chain is built from TRBV1 and TRBJ2-5; the DNA was not used to check the table's D call, TRBD2. TRBV1 is a pseudogene locus. This CDR3 is 13 amino acids long. The CDR3 sequence is CTSGTSAQETQYF. The CDR3 DNA sequence: TGCACCAGCGGGACTAGCGCCCAAGAGACCCAGTACTTC.

The rearrangement joins TRBV6-5 to TRBJ1-5; 11 bases are a match to TRBD1. The ends lost 6 bases at V and 5 bases at J; junction bases unmatched: 6. From germline, CDR1 is MNHEY and CDR2 SVGAGI. CDR3 size: 15 residues. The CDR3 region has the DNA TGTGCCAGCAGACAGGACAGGGGGCTATATCAGCCCCAGCATTTT. Translated, it gives CASRQDRGLYQPQHF.

V and J are TRBV10-3 and TRBJ1-1; 10 bases are shared with TRBD1. The germline V gene has CDR1 ENHRY and CDR2 SYGVKD. The junction had 11 bases not matched to a gene; V was cut back by 3 bases and J by 10 bases. The CDR3 contains 15 residues. CDR3: CAISDDRGQVTGAFF. In DNA form, the CDR3 reads TGTGCCATCAGTGATGACAGGGGGCAGGTTACCGGAGCTTTCTTT.

A single count supports this clone. The chain links TRBV29-1 to TRBJ2-5; 12 nucleotides agree with TRBD2. The CDR3 extends over 14 amino acids. The junction had 8 bases not matched to a gene; V was cut back by 7 bases and J by 5 bases. Germline CDR1 and CDR2: SQVTM and ANQGSEA. DNA of the CDR3: TGCAGCGCTCCGCGGACTAGCGGGACGGAGACCCAGTACTTC. The encoded protein is CSAPRTSGTETQYF.

This clone was counted between two and nine times. The chain uses TRBV5-1 and TRBJ2-7; D not certain. Trimming removed 4 bases at V and 0 bases at J, with 11 bases between. CDR3 length: 14 amino acids. Germline CDR1 SGHRS, CDR2 YFSETQ. The CDR3 sequence: CASSPRMSSYEQYF. For the CDR3, the DNA is TGCGCCAGCAGCCCGAGGATGAGCTCCTACGAGCAGTACTTC.

This clone ranks as medium-sized. V and J are TRBV14 and TRBJ2-7; 7 bases align to TRBD1. V was clipped by 6 bases and J by 2 bases; unmatched bases: 4. The CDR3 extends over 13 amino acids. The germline V gene encodes CDR1 SGHDN and CDR2 FVKESK. The CDR3 nucleotides read TGTGCCAGCAGGACAGGGTGGGCCTACGAGCAGTACGTC. It translates to CASRTGWAYEQYV.

This sequence joins TRBV24-1 and TRBJ1-5, with 9 nucleotides matching TRBD1. V was pared by 4 bases and J by 6 bases, with 6 bases of the junction left unmatched. The CDR3 is 15 residues long. Germline V gives CDR1 KGHDR, CDR2 SFDVKD. The CDR3 region has the DNA TGTGCCACCAGTGAACCCGGGACAGGGATTCAGCCCCAGCATTTT. It specifies CATSEPGTGIQPQHF.